One and the same sample provided the 25 T cell receptor beta chains below, sequenced in a study of cytomegalovirus exposure and HLA in healthy donors. Generated by immunoSEQ multiplex PCR, the TCRdb table keeps only in-frame clones and is missing some. The profile covers about 170,000 clones, with less than 90% appearing a single time and around 6% taken by the ten largest. The sequenced sample was PBMCs. These receptors all stem from a woman under 40 in good health and CMV-seronegative.

The J gene is TRBJ1-2, the V gene TRBV28; unclear D gene. The CDR3 runs to 17 residues. The V end lost 3 bases, the J end lost 4 bases, and 21 bases lay between the germline ends. Germline V gene sequence: CDR1 MDHEN, CDR2 SYDVKM. In DNA, the CDR3 is TGTGCCAGCAGTTTTCCCCCTAGTTATCCAAAGGGCTATGGCTACACCTTC. As protein: CASSFPPSYPKGYGYTF.

The V and J genes are TRBV27 and TRBJ1-1; unclear D gene. Germline V gives CDR1 MNHEY, CDR2 SMNVEV (reference sequence). Trimming took 1 base from V and 7 from J, leaving 10 bases between them. This CDR3 comprises 13 residues. CDR3 loop: CASSLLQDYEAFF. The CDR3 region has the DNA TGTGCCAGCAGTTTATTGCAGGACTATGAAGCTTTCTTT.

V usage is TRBV5-1 and J usage is TRBJ1-5; 7 bases align to TRBD1. The CDR3 contains 15 residues. Trimming cost V 3 bases and J 7 bases; bases outside gene matches: 10. Looked up from germline, CDR1 is SGHRS and CDR2 is YFSETQ. CDR3 amino acids: CASSYGQDGEQPQHF. DNA for the CDR3: TGCGCCAGCAGCTACGGACAGGACGGGGAGCAGCCCCAGCATTTT.

The CDR3 region has the DNA TGTGCCAGCAGTTTCCGGCTTTACGAGCAGTACTTC. This translates into CASSFRLYEQYF. The rearrangement uses TRBV28 and TRBJ2-7, with D unresolved. CDR1 is MDHEN, CDR2 SYDVKM, per germline. V was trimmed by 3 bases and J by 4 bases, leaving 7 bases between them. The CDR3 consists of 12 residues.

This chain links TRBV5-1 with TRBJ2-5; a possible D gene is TRBD2 (6 bases). CDR3 length: 14 amino acids. CDR1 SGHRS and CDR2 YFSETQ come from the germline V gene. The V gene lost 4 bases and the J gene lost 3 bases, with 13 bases spanning the gap. CDR3 DNA: TGCGCCAGCAGCAAAACGACGGGGGAAGAGACCCAGTACTTC. It encodes CASSKTTGEETQYF.

The V gene is TRBV18, the J gene TRBJ2-2; D is unclear. Germline CDR1 reads KGHSH; CDR2 reads LQKENI. CDR3 length equals 12 residues. The germline V and J ends were trimmed by 2 bases and 5 bases, with 3 bases remaining between them. CDR3 sequence reads: CASSPNTGELFF. DNA for the CDR3: TGTGCCAGCTCACCAAATACCGGGGAGCTGTTTTTT.

This chain connects TRBV4-3 to TRBJ1-2; TRBD1 aligns across 8 bases. The V gene's germline CDR1 is LGHNA and CDR2 YSLEER. This CDR3 is built from 13 residues. J gave up 6 bases and V 4 bases, and 4 bases lay outside the gene matches. CDR3 in DNA: TGCGCCAGCAGCCTAGAGACAGGGGATGGCTACACCTTC. Translation gives CASSLETGDGYTF.

The chain recombines TRBV5-6 with TRBJ1-2; no firm D call. V lost 3 bases and J lost 2, with 5 bases in between. The CDR3 is 12 residues long. Germline V lookup: CDR1 SGHDT, CDR2 YYEEEE. This CDR3 is CASSSMNYGYTF. DNA of the CDR3: TGTGCCAGCAGCTCTATGAACTATGGCTACACCTTC.

The chain links TRBV30 to TRBJ1-5; 9 bases map to TRBD1. Trimming took 0 bases from V and 1 from J; bases not matched to a gene: 10. The CDR3 totals 18 residues. From germline, CDR1 is GTSNPN and CDR2 SVGIG (reference sequence). Here the CDR3 DNA reads TGTGCCTGGAGTGTAGAGGCGTTAGGACAGGGGAGCAATCAGCCCCAGCATTTT. Protein product: CAWSVEALGQGSNQPQHF. Together with reference TRBV30 and TRBJ1-5, the CDR3 gives the full variable domain: SQTIHQWPATLVQPVGSPLSLECTVEGTSNPNLYWYRQAAGRGLQLLFYSVGIGQISSEVPQNLSASRPQDRQFILSSKKLLLSDSGFYLCAWSVEALGQGSNQPQHFGDGTRLSIL.

The chain is built from TRBV29-1 and TRBJ1-2; 8 bases map to TRBD1. This CDR3 region has 17 residues. Losses at the gene ends were 0 bases for V and 4 bases for J; bases not matched to a gene: 13. Germline V gene lookup returns CDR1 SQVTM and CDR2 ANQGSEA. CDR3 region: CSVEDRGRGPQLYGYTF. The CDR3 coding sequence is TGCAGCGTTGAAGATCGTGGCAGGGGGCCCCAGCTCTATGGCTACACCTTC. Together with reference TRBV29-1 and TRBJ1-2, the CDR3 gives the full variable domain: SAVISQKPSRDICQRGTSLTIQCQVDSQVTMMFWYRQQPGQSLTLIATANQGSEATYESGFVIDKFPISRPNLTFSTLTVSNMSPEDSSIYLCSVEDRGRGPQLYGYTFGSGTRLTVV.

The V call is TRBV6-6, the J call TRBJ2-2; D uncertain. This CDR3 spans 12 amino acids. Germline lookup yields CDR1 MNHNY and CDR2 SVGAGI (reference sequence). The ends were cut back, 4 bases at V and 5 bases at J, with 5 bases in the middle. The CDR3 spells CASSFTTGELFF. The DNA for the CDR3 is TGTGCCAGCAGTTTTACAACCGGGGAGCTGTTTTTT.

This clone was recorded once. The rearrangement joins TRBV7-6 to TRBJ2-3; possibly TRBD1 for D (5 bases). Trimming pared 0 bases from V and 3 bases from J, leaving 10 bases between. This CDR3 contains 15 residues. From germline, CDR1 is SGHVS and CDR2 FNYEAQ. In DNA, the CDR3 is TGTGCCAGCAGCTTAGCGCCGCCAGGGACAGATACGCAGTATTTT. Its translation is CASSLAPPGTDTQYF. Supplemented by reference TRBV7-6 and TRBJ2-3, the full variable domain reads GAGVSQSPRYKVTKRGQDVALRCDPISGHVSLYWYRQALGQGPEFLTYFNYEAQQDKSGLPNDRFSAERPEGSISTLTIQRTEQRDSAMYRCASSLAPPGTDTQYFGPGTRLTVL.

The chain links TRBV11-1 to TRBJ2-7; 9 nucleotides agree with TRBD1. The V gene's germline CDR1 is SGHAT and CDR2 FQDESV (reference sequence). V shed 5 bases and J 2 bases; nucleotides not matched to a gene: 4. This CDR3 is 14 amino acids long. The CDR3 sequence: CASSKGQGPYEQYF. For the CDR3, the DNA is TGTGCCAGCAGCAAAGGACAGGGGCCCTACGAGCAGTACTTC.

The chain is built from TRBV6-5 and TRBJ1-3; D remains unclear. The CDR3 length is 14 residues. The germline CDR1 and CDR2 sequences are MNHEY and SVGAGI. V lost 4 bases, J lost 1 base, and 8 bases lay in between. The CDR3 protein is CASSSPSSGNTIYF. The CDR3, as DNA: TGTGCCAGCAGTTCCCCCTCGTCTGGAAACACCATATATTTT.

V gene TRBV28 combines with J gene TRBJ1-5; D call uncertain. The CDR3 sequence is 16 residues long. Germline assignment: CDR1 MDHEN and CDR2 SYDVKM. V gave up 3 bases and J gave up 0 bases, with 12 bases separating them. The CDR3 spells CASSLEGVYSNQPQHF. CDR3 DNA: TGTGCCAGCAGTTTGGAGGGTGTATATAGCAATCAGCCCCAGCATTTT.

In this sample, this clone turned up once. V is TRBV2 and J is TRBJ2-7; the D gene could be TRBD1 or TRBD2 (5 bases each). CDR1 is SNHLY and CDR2 is FYNNEI in the germline V gene. Between the trimmed V and J ends, which lost 1 base and 1 base, there was a span of 14 bases. The CDR3 covers 16 residues. For the CDR3, the DNA is TGTGCCAGCAGTGAAGGTGGGGCAGGAGGATCCTACGAGCAGTACTTC. This translates into CASSEGGAGGSYEQYF. The full variable domain, rest sourced from reference TRBV2 and TRBJ2-7, is EPEVTQTPSHQVTQMGQEVILRCVPISNHLYFYWYRQILGQKVEFLVSFYNNEISEKSEIFDDQFSVERPDGSNFTLKIRSTKLEDSAMYFCASSEGGAGGSYEQYFGPGTRLTVT.

The chain recombines TRBV5-1 with TRBJ2-3; weak D call: TRBD1 (6 bases). Germline CDR1 reads SGHRS; CDR2 reads YFSETQ. V was clipped by 3 bases and J by 2 bases, with 10 bases between them. CDR3 length: 14 residues. This CDR3 reads CASSSDRLTDTQYF. In DNA, the CDR3 is TGCGCCAGCAGCTCCGACAGGCTCACAGATACGCAGTATTTT.

The chain joins TRBV5-4 to TRBJ1-3; D not certain. The CDR3 is made up of 15 amino acids. Germline V gives CDR1 SGHNT, CDR2 YYREEE (reference sequence). Trimming took 4 bases from V and 0 from J, leaving 11 bases between them. In DNA form, the CDR3 reads TGTGCCAGCAGCCCGGGTCCTCACTCTGGAAACACCATATATTTT. Translated, it gives CASSPGPHSGNTIYF.

This chain joins TRBV29-1 and TRBJ1-1, with D unresolved. Germline V gene data show CDR1 as SQVTM and CDR2 as ANQGSEA. This CDR3 region has 11 residues. Trimming shortened V by 7 bases and J by 13 bases, and 19 bases separated the two germline ends. CDR3 bases: TGCAGCGCCTACCCGGCCGACTGGGGTTTCTTT. As protein: CSAYPADWGFF.

V gene TRBV7-6 combines with J gene TRBJ2-5; D uncertain. V lost 5 bases and J lost 8, with 18 bases in between. The CDR3 is made up of 14 amino acids. In germline, CDR1 is SGHVS, CDR2 FNYEAQ. The DNA for the CDR3 is TGTGCCAGCAGCCCGCGAAGCCAGTTGGGAACCCAGTACTTC. This encodes CASSPRSQLGTQYF.

The table lists this clone with a count of one. The genes are TRBV6-1 and TRBJ1-6; the D gene is possibly TRBD1 (5 bases). The CDR3 is made up of 15 amino acids. The germline gives CDR1 MNHNS, CDR2 SASEGT. V was pared by 6 bases and J by 10 bases, with 19 bases between. The DNA of the CDR3 is TGTGCCAGCAGCGAGGCTCCACAGGCCCCCTCACCCCTCCACTTT. Translating gives CASSEAPQAPSPLHF.

This rearrangement joins TRBV5-1 to TRBJ2-3; 14 bases line up with TRBD2. This CDR3 contains 13 residues. Losses at the gene ends were 7 bases for V and 5 bases for J; bases not matched to a gene: 0. The germline V gene encodes CDR1 SGHRS and CDR2 YFSETQ. The CDR3 nucleotides are TGCGCCAGCGGACTAGCGGGGGGAGATACGCAGTATTTT. Residues: CASGLAGGDTQYF.

CDR3 nucleotide sequence: TGTGCCAGCAGTTACCCGGTTGCCGATGAGCAGTTCTTC. It specifies CASSYPVADEQFF. The V call is TRBV6-6, the J call TRBJ2-1; D is ambiguous. The length of the CDR3 is 13 residues. V shed 2 bases and J shed 8 bases, with 10 bases lying between them. Germline-derived CDR1 and CDR2 are MNHNY and SVGAGI (reference sequence).

The V gene is TRBV6-5, the J gene TRBJ1-2; D gene uncertain. The CDR3 runs 13 residues. V was shortened by 4 bases and J by 6 bases, with 12 bases between the two germline ends. The germline V gene has CDR1 MNHEY and CDR2 SVGAGI. The CDR3, as DNA: TGTGCCAGCAGTTTTGGACGGCAAAATGGCTACACCTTC. Protein sequence: CASSFGRQNGYTF.

The J gene is TRBJ2-1, the V gene TRBV15; 7 bases are a match to TRBD2. Germline V gene lookup returns CDR1 LNHNV and CDR2 YYDKDF (reference sequence). Unmatched junction bases numbered 5, after V lost 4 bases and J lost 2 bases. CDR3 size: 15 residues. This CDR3 reads CATSKRDGPYNEQFF. CDR3 nucleotide sequence: TGTGCCACCAGCAAGCGGGACGGCCCCTACAATGAGCAGTTCTTC.